The clone carrying this TCR beta chain has at least ten counts. Antigen: not known. The CDR3 runs 14 residues. V was pared by 2 bases and J by 7 bases, with 5 bases of the junction left unmatched. UMIs were added to TCR cDNA along with a universal primer site when it was made by 5'RACE template switching. From the 5' RACE reads, TCRdb called clonotypes with MiXCR, one entry per CDR3 protein. The data contain 300,000 to 400,000 distinct CDR3 sequences, around 6.4% of them singletons. These data come from a study of T cells after yellow fever vaccination. Across the study: Libraries from low-cell-number fractions were prepared with the SMART-Seq v4 Ultra Low Input RNA kit. Study conclusions and caveats: There was a possibility that FACS-sorted repertoires contained abundant clonotypes contaminating from the bulk population. Booster samples showed a return of most primary-vaccination clones (around 96% CD4, around 88% CD8).

Specimen: PBMCs, collected 5 days after the yellow fever booster vaccination. The TCR comes from a man aged 30-40 years who received the YFV17D yellow fever vaccine. This chain uses TRBV12-3 or TRBV12-4 with TRBJ2-4, with 7 bases identical to TRBD2. In nucleotides, the CDR3 is TGTGCCAGCAGTTTAACCGGGGGAGGGAACATTCAGTACTTC. This gives the protein CASSLTGGGNIQYF.